The sequence of this TCR beta chain was determined in a study of PD-L1 blockade in urothelial cancer. Documented time point: pretreatment peripheral blood. Only in-frame clones appear in the TCRdb table, and some are missing; sequencing was by immunoSEQ multiplex PCR. Found here are about 35,000 clones, 82% of them singletons; the top ten hold 6.5% to 8.5%. Germline V gene data show CDR1 as LNHDA and CDR2 as SQIVND (reference sequence). CDR3 length: 13 residues. The V gene end was trimmed by 5 bases and the J gene end by 7 bases; junction bases not matched to a gene: 4. The sample was PBMCs, taken around atezolizumab (anti-PD-L1) treatment. The chain recombines TRBV19 with TRBJ1-4, with 7 positions matching TRBD1. The source of this sequence is a man aged 55 to 69 with urothelial cancer. The chain's CDR3 is CASSRQGVEKLFF. The CDR3 DNA follows: TGTGCCAGTAGTCGGCAGGGGGTTGAAAAACTGTTTTTT.